The sequence of this T cell receptor beta chain was determined in a study of T cell repertoires in cytomegalovirus infection. V was pared by 3 bases and J by 6 bases, with 12 bases between. Per the germline V gene, CDR1 is LNHDA and CDR2 is SQIVND (reference sequence). The length of the CDR3 is 14 residues. TCRdb used MiXCR to reprocess the reads, holding one entry per CDR3 protein. This sample has around 740,000 distinct CDR3 sequences, with about 40% found just once. The table lists this clonotype with many counts. The sequence was collected from a human donor in good health (CMV status not recorded). Some clones in this sample may be carry-over from other donors' samples. This rearrangement joins TRBV19 to TRBJ2-1; D remains unclear. Sequencing was done on a sample of PBMCs. In DNA form, the CDR3 reads TGTGCCAGTAGTATCCCCGGCCCCCTCAATGAGCAGTTCTTC. This sequence encodes CASSIPGPLNEQFF.